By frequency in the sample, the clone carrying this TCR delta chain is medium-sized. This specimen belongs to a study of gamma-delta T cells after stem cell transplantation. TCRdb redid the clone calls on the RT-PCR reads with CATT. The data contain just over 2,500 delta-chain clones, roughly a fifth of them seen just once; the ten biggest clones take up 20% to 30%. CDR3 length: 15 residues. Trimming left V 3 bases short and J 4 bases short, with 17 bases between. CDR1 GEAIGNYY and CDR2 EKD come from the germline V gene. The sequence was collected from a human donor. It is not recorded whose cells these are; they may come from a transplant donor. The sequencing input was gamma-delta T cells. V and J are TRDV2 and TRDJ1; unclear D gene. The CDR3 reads CACDPVPARGDKLIF. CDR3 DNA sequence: TGTGCCTGTGACCCGGTTCCCGCGCGCGGCGATAAACTCATCTTT.